This T cell receptor (beta chain) was captured in a study of PD-1 blockade in classical Hodgkin lymphoma. Notes on this clone: Its antigen is as yet unknown.

All patients relapsed after autologous stem cell transplantation, and brentuximab vedotin exposure varied. Best overall response was complete response, partial response or progressive disease in these relapsed/refractory classical Hodgkin lymphoma patients. This CDR3 is built from 15 residues. Per germline, CDR1 MDHEN and CDR2 SYDVKM. V lost 7 bases and J lost 1; bases outside the gene matches: 8. Data came from immunoSEQ multiplex PCR; TCRdb stores just in-frame clones and leaves some out. Here the sample spans about 59,000 clones, about 92% being singletons. Broader study findings: The study found complete responders had baseline diversity similar to newly diagnosed patients. Newly diagnosed patients were reported to start with lower TCR diversity than healthy donors. By C4D1, CD4+ diversity increased significantly, especially in complete responders.

The sequence was obtained from a human donor with classical Hodgkin lymphoma. This specimen consisted of peripheral blood mononuclear cells (PBMCs), obtained at baseline. V is TRBV28 and J is TRBJ1-1; 8 nucleotides agree with TRBD1. The CDR3 DNA is TGTGCCAGCAATCCGACAGGGGTAGGGAACACTGAAGCTTTCTTT. Encoded protein: CASNPTGVGNTEAFF.